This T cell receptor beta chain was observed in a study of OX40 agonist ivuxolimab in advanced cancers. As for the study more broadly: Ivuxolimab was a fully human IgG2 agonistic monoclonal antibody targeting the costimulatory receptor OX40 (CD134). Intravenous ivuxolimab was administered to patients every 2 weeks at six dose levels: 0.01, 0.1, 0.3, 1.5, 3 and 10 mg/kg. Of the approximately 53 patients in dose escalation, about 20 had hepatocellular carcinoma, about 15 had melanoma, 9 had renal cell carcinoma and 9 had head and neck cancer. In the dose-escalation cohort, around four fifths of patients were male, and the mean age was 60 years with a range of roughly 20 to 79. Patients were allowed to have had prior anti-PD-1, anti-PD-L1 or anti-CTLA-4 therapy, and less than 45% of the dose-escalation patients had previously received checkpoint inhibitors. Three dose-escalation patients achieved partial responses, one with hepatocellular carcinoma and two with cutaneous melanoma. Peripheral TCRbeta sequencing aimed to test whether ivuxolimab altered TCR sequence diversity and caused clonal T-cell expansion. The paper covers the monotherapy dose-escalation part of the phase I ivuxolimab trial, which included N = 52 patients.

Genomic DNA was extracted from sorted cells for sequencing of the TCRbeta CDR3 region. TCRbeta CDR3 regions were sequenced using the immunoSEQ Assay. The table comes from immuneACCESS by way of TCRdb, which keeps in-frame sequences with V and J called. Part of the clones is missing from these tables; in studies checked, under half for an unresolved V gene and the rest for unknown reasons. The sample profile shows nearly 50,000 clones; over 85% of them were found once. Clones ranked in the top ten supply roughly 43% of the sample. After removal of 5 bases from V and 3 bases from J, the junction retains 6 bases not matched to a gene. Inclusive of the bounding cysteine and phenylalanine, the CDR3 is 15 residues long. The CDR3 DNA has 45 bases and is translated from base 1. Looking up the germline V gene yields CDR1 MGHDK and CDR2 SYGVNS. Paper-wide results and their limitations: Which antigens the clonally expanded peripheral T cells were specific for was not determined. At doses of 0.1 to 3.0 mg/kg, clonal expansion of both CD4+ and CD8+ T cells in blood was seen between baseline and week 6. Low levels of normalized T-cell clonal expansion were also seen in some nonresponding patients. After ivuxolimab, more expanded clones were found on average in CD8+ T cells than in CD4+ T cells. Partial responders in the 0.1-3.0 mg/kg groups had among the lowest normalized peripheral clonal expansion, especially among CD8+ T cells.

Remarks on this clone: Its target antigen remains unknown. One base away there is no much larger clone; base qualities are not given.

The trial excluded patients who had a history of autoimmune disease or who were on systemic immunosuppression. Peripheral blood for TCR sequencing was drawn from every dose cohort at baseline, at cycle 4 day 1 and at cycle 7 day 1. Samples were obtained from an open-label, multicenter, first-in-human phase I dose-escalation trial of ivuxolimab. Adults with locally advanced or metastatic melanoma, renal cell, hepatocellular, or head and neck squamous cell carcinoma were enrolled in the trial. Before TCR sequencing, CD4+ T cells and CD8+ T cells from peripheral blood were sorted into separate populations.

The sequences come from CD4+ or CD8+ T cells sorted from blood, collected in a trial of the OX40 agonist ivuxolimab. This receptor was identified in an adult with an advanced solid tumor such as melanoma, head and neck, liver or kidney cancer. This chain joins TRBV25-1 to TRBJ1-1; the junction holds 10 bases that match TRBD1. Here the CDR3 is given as CASSTSGTGDTEAFF. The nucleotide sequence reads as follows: TGTGCCAGCAGTACGTCCGGGACAGGGGACACTGAAGCTTTCTTT.